This T cell receptor (beta chain) was recovered during a study of control samples from healthy donors and cancer patients. CDR1 and CDR2 from the germline V gene are SGHTA and FQGTGA. V gave up 3 bases and J gave up 0 bases; unmatched junction bases: 7. This CDR3 is built from 19 residues. Clones were sequenced by immunoSEQ multiplex PCR, and TCRdb holds only the in-frame ones, with some missing. This sample carries about 64,000 clones, roughly nine tenths of them seen once, and the ten largest clones take roughly 1.6%. Sequencing input: PBMCs. The chain couples TRBV7-3 to TRBJ2-3, with 15 bases aligning to TRBD2. The sequence was collected from a man aged 35-49 years with colorectal cancer. The CDR3 bases are TGTGCCAGCAGCTTGAGAGGACTAGCGGGGGGGTTAAGCACAGATACGCAGTATTTT. Translation: CASSLRGLAGGLSTDTQYF.